Listed here are 16 T cell receptor beta chains from one sample, sequenced in a study of beta chain features in type 1 diabetes. Investigators reverse transcribed all isolated RNA, so they sequenced expressed TCRB transcripts. Assay: immunoSEQ multiplex PCR; the TCRdb copy retains only in-frame clones and omits some. The repertoire includes around 58,000 clones, around 63% of them detected once, and 2.2% sits in the top ten. Sequenced: Tregs from blood. The receptors shown here come from a young woman in good health.

The genes are TRBV18 and TRBJ1-4; 7 bases map to TRBD1. V lost 4 bases to trimming and J lost 6 bases; unmatched junction nucleotides: 8. CDR1 is KGHSH and CDR2 is LQKENI in the germline V gene. The CDR3 contains 15 residues. The CDR3 coding sequence is TGTGCCAGCTCACTAAACAGGGGAATTTATGAAAAACTGTTTTTT. It yields the protein CASSLNRGIYEKLFF.

V and J are TRBV4-1 and TRBJ2-1, with a tentative D call TRBD2 (5 bases). The germline V gene has CDR1 MGHRA and CDR2 YSYEKL. The CDR3 spans 12 residues. V lost 5 bases and J 10 bases, leaving 12 bases between the germline ends. The CDR3 sequence: CASSARTGEQFF. The CDR3 DNA is TGCGCCAGCAGCGCCCGGACTGGGGAGCAGTTCTTC.

The CDR3: CASSEVRSANEQFF. CDR3 nucleotides: TGTGCCAGCAGTGAAGTTCGAAGCGCTAATGAGCAGTTCTTC. The chain is built from TRBV2 and TRBJ2-1, with D hard to call. V was cut by 1 base and J by 7 bases, with 11 bases left in between. This CDR3 has 14 residues. Germline loops: CDR1 SNHLY, CDR2 FYNNEI.

This chain connects TRBV9 to TRBJ1-2, with 8 positions matching TRBD1. Trimming at V came to 1 base and at J to 6 bases, leaving 11 bases not matched to a gene. There are 16 residues in the CDR3. Germline assignment: CDR1 SGDLS and CDR2 YYNGEE. The CDR3, as DNA: TGTGCCAGCAGCGTACTTCCAGGGGGCATCTATAATGGCTACACCTTC. Protein product: CASSVLPGGIYNGYTF.

The J gene is TRBJ1-2, the V gene TRBV19, with TRBD1 identical over 9 bases. Looked up from germline, CDR1 is LNHDA and CDR2 is SQIVND (reference sequence). CDR3 size: 15 residues. The V segment lost 1 base and the J segment 5 bases; nucleotides outside the gene matches: 5. The CDR3 bases are TGTGCCAGTAGTATAGGCGGACAGGGGACATATGGCTACACCTTC. This gives the protein CASSIGGQGTYGYTF.

V and J are TRBV9 and TRBJ1-2; D gene unclear. V dropped 3 bases and J dropped 6 bases, with 15 bases sitting between them. CDR3 length equals 14 residues. CDR1 and CDR2 from the germline V gene are SGDLS and YYNGEE. This chain's CDR3 is CASSDPRQPHGYTF. DNA for the CDR3: TGTGCCAGCAGCGATCCCCGACAACCCCATGGCTACACCTTC.

This clone was detected only a few times. The gene calls are TRBV12-5 and TRBJ2-5; the D gene is possibly TRBD2 (5 bases). This CDR3 contains 16 residues. Germline CDR1 is LGHNT and CDR2 is FRNRAP. V dropped 0 bases and J dropped 3 bases, with 14 bases sitting between them. Here the CDR3 reads CASGLVLGANKETQYF. In nucleotides, the CDR3 is TGTGCTAGTGGTTTGGTACTGGGAGCGAATAAAGAGACCCAGTACTTC.

This rearrangement joins TRBV5-4 to TRBJ2-5; 12 positions match TRBD2. Trimming cost V 2 bases and J 5 bases; bases outside gene matches: 7. The CDR3 spans 16 residues. The germline V gene encodes CDR1 SGHNT and CDR2 YYREEE (reference sequence). CDR3 region: CASSFRASGGAETQYF. In DNA, the CDR3 is TGTGCCAGCAGCTTTAGGGCTAGCGGGGGGGCGGAGACCCAGTACTTC.

This clone was picked up a small number of times. The CDR3 is CASSRGQGDQPQHF. CDR3 nucleotides: TGCGCCAGCAGCCGGGGACAGGGGGATCAGCCCCAGCATTTT. The chain recombines TRBV5-1 with TRBJ1-5; TRBD1 agrees at 11 bases. With 4 bases clipped from V and 5 bases from J, the junction kept 2 bases outside the gene matches. CDR1 is SGHRS and CDR2 is YFSETQ in the germline V gene. The CDR3 consists of 14 residues.

V usage is TRBV19 and J usage is TRBJ2-3; D is ambiguous. The length of the CDR3 is 14 residues. Germline CDR1 is LNHDA and CDR2 is SQIVND (reference sequence). V lost 5 bases to trimming and J lost 0 bases, with 9 bases between them. The chain's CDR3 is CASSPRGSTDTQYF. The CDR3 nucleotides are TGTGCCAGTAGTCCGCGTGGTAGCACAGATACGCAGTATTTT.

The chain has TRBV7-9 and TRBJ2-5; 9 nucleotides match TRBD1. With 5 bases clipped from V and 5 bases from J, the junction kept 3 bases outside the gene matches. This CDR3 has 13 amino acids. Germline-derived CDR1 and CDR2 are SEHNR and FQNEAQ (reference sequence). The CDR3 DNA sequence: TGTGCCAGCAGCCGAGGACAGGGGGAGACCCAGTACTTC. This encodes CASSRGQGETQYF.

V usage is TRBV11-2 and J usage is TRBJ2-7; the D gene is possibly TRBD1 (7 bases). The CDR3 runs to 16 residues. Trimming removed 5 bases from V and 2 bases from J, with 19 bases in between. The V gene's germline CDR1 is SGHAT and CDR2 FQNNGV. Here the CDR3 reads CASSPTAGQRTYEQYF. As DNA, the CDR3 is TGTGCCAGCAGCCCAACCGCGGGACAGCGAACCTACGAGCAGTACTTC.

The rearrangement links TRBV28 to TRBJ2-7; 7 positions agree with TRBD2. The length of the CDR3 is 13 residues. From germline, CDR1 is MDHEN and CDR2 SYDVKM. The junction had 5 bases not matched to a gene; V was cut back by 2 bases and J by 7 bases. The CDR3 nucleotides are TGTGCCAGCAGTTTACCGGGAGGAGGGGAGCAGTACTTC. Its translation is CASSLPGGGEQYF.

V is TRBV6-6 and J is TRBJ1-6; 7 bases agree with TRBD1. With 6 bases clipped from V and 13 bases from J, the junction kept 6 bases outside the gene matches. In germline, CDR1 is MNHNY, CDR2 SVGAGI (reference sequence). CDR3 size: 12 residues. The CDR3 nucleotides read TGTGCCAGCAGCCGACAGGGTAACCCCCTCCACTTT. Protein sequence: CASSRQGNPLHF.

This chain uses TRBV7-2 with TRBJ1-1; D might be TRBD1 (6 bases). V was trimmed by 7 bases and J by 5 bases, leaving 14 bases between them. Per the germline V gene, CDR1 is SGHTA and CDR2 is FQGNSA. The CDR3 is 13 amino acids. As DNA, the CDR3 is TGTGCCAGCAACCGCAGGGGTGGTACTGAAGCTTTCTTT. Translated, it gives CASNRRGGTEAFF.

This chain connects TRBV30 to TRBJ1-3; D possibly corresponds to TRBD1 (5 bases). CDR1 and CDR2 (germline): GTSNPN, SVGIG (reference sequence). The CDR3 has 14 amino acids. V lost 6 bases and J lost 0, with 12 bases in between. The CDR3 bases are TGTGCCTGCCCCTTCGGGGGCTCTGGAAACACCATATATTTT. It codes for CACPFGGSGNTIYF.